A single sample gave rise to the 5 T cell receptor beta chains below, sequenced in a study of T cell responses to AZD1222 COVID-19 vaccine. Using immunoSEQ multiplex PCR, the repertoire was profiled, and TCRdb retains in-frame clones only, with some absent. Counted here are about 100,000 clones, around 87% occurring once; the ten biggest clones make up around 4.4%. Sequencing was performed on peripheral blood, taken on day 0 of MenACWY control vaccination. These receptors were collected from an adult in good health.

The chain uses TRBV9 and TRBJ2-1; 13 bases align to TRBD2. V lost 0 bases, J lost 10 bases, and 7 bases stayed unmatched. This CDR3 has 16 residues. Looked up from germline, CDR1 is SGDLS and CDR2 is YYNGEE. The CDR3 spells CASSVAGLAGVVEQFF. The CDR3 DNA follows: TGTGCCAGCAGCGTAGCCGGACTAGCGGGAGTGGTAGAGCAGTTCTTC.

The rearrangement links TRBV29-1 to TRBJ2-3; 7 positions match TRBD1. The CDR3 sequence is 13 residues long. J lost 1 base, V lost 6 bases, and 4 bases had no gene match. CDR1 and CDR2 from the germline V gene are SQVTM and ANQGSEA. The DNA of the CDR3 is TGCAGCGTACAGGGGTTCGGCACAGATACGCAGTATTTT. The encoded protein is CSVQGFGTDTQYF.

This chain connects TRBV7-9 to TRBJ2-7; 11 nucleotides agree with TRBD2. Per germline, CDR1 SEHNR and CDR2 FQNEAQ (reference sequence). The CDR3 consists of 15 residues. V dropped 1 base and J dropped 6; count of bases not matched to a gene: 5. In nucleotides, the CDR3 is TGTGCCAGCAGCTTAGGACTAGCGGGAAACCGCGAGCAGTACTTC. Encoded protein: CASSLGLAGNREQYF.

Remarks on this clone: Distinct nucleotide sequences in the sample also encode this CDR3. The chain recombines TRBV6-5 with TRBJ1-5; TRBD1 might be the D (6 bases). Germline values: CDR1 MNHEY, CDR2 SVGAGI. The CDR3 is 14 amino acids. Trimming stripped 4 bases from V and 3 bases from J, with 10 bases between. CDR3 bases: TGTGCCAGCAGTTTAGGACAGCCCAATCAGCCCCAGCATTTT. Translation: CASSLGQPNQPQHF.

The CDR3 region is CSSGLAGGYQETQYF. CDR3 DNA: TGCAGCTCGGGACTAGCGGGAGGGTACCAAGAGACCCAGTACTTC. The chain has TRBV29-1 and TRBJ2-5; 16 bases line up with TRBD2. This CDR3 contains 15 residues. With V trimmed by 8 bases and J by 0 bases, 3 bases remained unmatched. Germline assignment: CDR1 SQVTM and CDR2 ANQGSEA.